This T cell receptor (beta chain) was observed in a study of blood T cell repertoires in COVID-19. Overall study context: COVID-19 samples, acute and convalescent, were from the United States, Italy and Spain.

In the authors' methods: Estimation of nucleated cell counts was performed using reference gene primer amplification. The protocol was immunoSEQ multiplex PCR, while the TCRdb copy is restricted to in-frame clones and leaves out a portion. V and J calls and clone size come straight from that table; D and trimming were deduced from the DNA. Of 240,000 or so clones detected, roughly 88% appear once; the ten largest clones hold roughly an eighth. Sequenced input: peripheral blood. The source is a man older than 75 with acute or convalescent COVID-19.

CDR3 region: CASSFLRNTEAFF. The CDR3 DNA is TGTGCCAGCAGTTTTCTGCGTAACACTGAAGCTTTCTTT. The chain uses TRBV12-3 or TRBV12-4 and TRBJ1-1, with no clear D. Between the trimmed V and J ends, which lost 3 bases and 2 bases, there was a span of 7 bases. The CDR3 is 13 residues long.